This T cell receptor beta chain was retrieved from a study of T-cell reconstitution after alpha-beta-depleted transplantation in children. This clonotype was seen at least ten times. Preparing the TCRbeta library involved the use of unique molecular identifiers. MiXCR was run by TCRdb on the PCR reads, yielding one entry per CDR3 protein. This table holds about 240,000 distinct CDR3 sequences, around 13% found once. In germline, CDR1 is LNHNV, CDR2 YYDKDF (reference sequence). The ends lost 0 bases at V and 2 bases at J; junction bases unmatched: 6. CDR3 length: 16 residues. The chain combines TRBV15 with TRBJ2-5; TRBD1 matches at 7 bases. The sequence was collected from a human donor who donated a stem cell graft to a child with acute lymphoblastic leukemia. Sequenced here: PBMCs from the stem cell graft donor, sampled from the stem cell graft. The CDR3 protein is CATSRDRTGRQETQYF. CDR3 nucleotides: TGTGCCACCAGCAGAGACCGGACAGGCCGACAAGAGACCCAGTACTTC.